This TCR beta chain derives from a study of metastatic and nonmetastatic thyroid tumors. Study background: Repertoire comparison spanned blood and tumor or nodule tissue of malignant and benign thyroid patients.

All patients were untreated before thyroid surgery. Study conclusions and caveats: The reported finding was significantly higher TCR beta diversity in malignant thyroid tumors relative to benign nodules, in blood and tumor.

Methods used by the authors: Clinicopathological groups differed in CDR3, with these differences serving to build a distant-metastasis classifier for papillary thyroid cancer. TCRdb called clones again from the PCR reads with MiXCR. TCRdb, rather than the study authors, made the V and J calls. Found here are around 20,000 clones, 30% to 35% of them singletons; the top ten hold 20%. CDR3 length equals 14 residues. Germline loops: CDR1 SGHAT, CDR2 FQDESV (reference sequence). V was pared by 5 bases and J by 2 bases, with 10 bases between. With respect to this clone: The antigen remains undetermined.

The source material was adjacent normal tissue. This chain links TRBV11-1 with TRBJ2-1; D possibly corresponds to TRBD2 (5 bases). The sequence came from a female donor with papillary thyroid cancer or a benign thyroid nodule (not recorded which). Some clones in this sample may be carry-over from other donors' samples. In nucleotides, the CDR3 is TGTGCCAGCAGCCCTACCGGGGCCTACAATGAGCAGTTCTTC. Protein sequence: CASSPTGAYNEQFF.